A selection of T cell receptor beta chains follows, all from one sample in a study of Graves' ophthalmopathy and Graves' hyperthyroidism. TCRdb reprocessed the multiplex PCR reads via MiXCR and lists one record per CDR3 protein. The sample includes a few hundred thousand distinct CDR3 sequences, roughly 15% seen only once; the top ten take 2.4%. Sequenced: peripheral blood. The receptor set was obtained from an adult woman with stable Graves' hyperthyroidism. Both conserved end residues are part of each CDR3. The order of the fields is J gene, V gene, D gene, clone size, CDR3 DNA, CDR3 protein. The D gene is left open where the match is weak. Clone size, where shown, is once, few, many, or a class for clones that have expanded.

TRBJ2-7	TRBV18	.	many	TGTGCCAGCTCACCAACTGACGATCCATCCTACGAGCAGTACTTC	CASSPTDDPSYEQYF
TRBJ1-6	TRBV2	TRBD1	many	TGTGCCAGCAGGGGACAGAGCTCCTATAATTCACCCCTCCACTTT	CASRGQSSYNSPLHF
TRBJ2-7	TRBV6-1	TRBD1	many	TGTGCCAGCAGTGAACCAGGGGGCATTCAATACGAGCAGTACTTC	CASSEPGGIQYEQYF
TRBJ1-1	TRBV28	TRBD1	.	TGTGCCAGCAGTCCACCGGACAGGGAGGTCACTGAAGCTTTCTTT	CASSPPDREVTEAFF
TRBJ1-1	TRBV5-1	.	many	TGCGCCAGCAGCTTGGCGGGTATGACAGACACTGAAGCTTTCTTT	CASSLAGMTDTEAFF
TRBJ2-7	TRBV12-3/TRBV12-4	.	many	TGTGCCAGCAGTTTGAGGGGAGACTACTACGAGCAGTACTTC	CASSLRGDYYEQYF
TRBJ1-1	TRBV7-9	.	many	TGTGCCAGCAGCTTATTGGGGGTATCAGCTTTCTTT	CASSLLGVSAFF
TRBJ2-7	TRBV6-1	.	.	TGTGCCAGAAGTCGGGGGCCCTACGAGCAGTACTTC	CARSRGPYEQYF
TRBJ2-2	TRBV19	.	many	TGTGCCAGTAGTATTTCTGGACAGACCGGGGAGCTGTTTTTT	CASSISGQTGELFF
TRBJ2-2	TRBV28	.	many	TGTGCCAGCAGCCCCTCGCCCGGGGAGCTGTTTTTT	CASSPSPGELFF
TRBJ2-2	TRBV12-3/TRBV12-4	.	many	TGTGCCAGCAGTTCAACCCTCCCCCCTGTATCAGCCGGGGAGCTGTTTTTT	CASSSTLPPVSAGELFF
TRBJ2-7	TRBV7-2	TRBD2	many	TGTGCCAGCAGCTTAGTAGGGGGACTAGCCGCGCCCGAGCAGTACTTC	CASSLVGGLAAPEQYF
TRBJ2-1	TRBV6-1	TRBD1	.	TGTGCCAGCAGTGAGACGACAGGGGGCTCCTACAATGAGCAGTTCTTC	CASSETTGGSYNEQFF
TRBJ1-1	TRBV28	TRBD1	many	TGTGCCAGCAGCCACCACCTGGGACAATGGGGCAGGGGGACTGAAGCTTTCTTT	CASSHHLGQWGRGTEAFF
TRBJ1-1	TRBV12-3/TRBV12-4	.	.	TGTGCCAGCAGCAGGAGGTACACTAGATTCAGGATGAACACTGAAGCTTTCTTT	CASSRRYTRFRMNTEAFF
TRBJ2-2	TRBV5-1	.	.	TGCGCCAGCAGACGACGGGACAAGAACACCGGGGAGCTGTTTTTT	CASRRRDKNTGELFF
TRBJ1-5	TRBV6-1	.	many	TGTGCCAGCAGTGAAGCTCTCACAGGCGAACAGCCCCAGCATTTT	CASSEALTGEQPQHF
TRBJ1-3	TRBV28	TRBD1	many	TGTGCCAGCAGTTGGGCGACAGGGGGAAACACCATATATTTT	CASSWATGGNTIYF
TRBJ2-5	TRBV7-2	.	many	TGTGCCAGCCACGCAGGGACTTGGCGAGAGACCCAGTACTTC	CASHAGTWRETQYF
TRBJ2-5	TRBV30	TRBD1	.	TGTGCCTGGAGCCCAGGGGGCGATAAGACCCAGTACTTC	CAWSPGGDKTQYF
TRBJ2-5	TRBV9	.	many	TGTGCCAGCAGCCCCCAGGGGCAGGGCGTTGGGACCCAGTACTTC	CASSPQGQGVGTQYF